Listed here is a single T cell receptor beta chain. This sample is part of a study of T cells after yellow fever vaccination. CDR3 length equals 16 residues. V shed 1 base and J shed 1 base, with 14 bases lying between them. A 5'RACE template-switching step, the method used to make TCR cDNA, added a universal primer site and UMIs. Each CDR3 protein is one row after TCRdb ran MiXCR on the 5' RACE reads. Altogether 250,000 to 400,000 distinct CDR3 sequences are present, around 4.3% being singletons, with the ten largest covering approximately 19%. V gene TRBV12-3 or TRBV12-4 combines with J gene TRBJ2-7; D remains unclear. Source: PBMCs, taken 15 days after the yellow fever booster vaccination. This sequence was found in a man aged 18 to 30 who received the YFV17D yellow fever vaccine. CDR3 DNA sequence: TGTGCCAGCAGTTTAGGGAGTCGGGCTCTGTCCTACGAGCAGTACTTC. It encodes CASSLGSRALSYEQYF.